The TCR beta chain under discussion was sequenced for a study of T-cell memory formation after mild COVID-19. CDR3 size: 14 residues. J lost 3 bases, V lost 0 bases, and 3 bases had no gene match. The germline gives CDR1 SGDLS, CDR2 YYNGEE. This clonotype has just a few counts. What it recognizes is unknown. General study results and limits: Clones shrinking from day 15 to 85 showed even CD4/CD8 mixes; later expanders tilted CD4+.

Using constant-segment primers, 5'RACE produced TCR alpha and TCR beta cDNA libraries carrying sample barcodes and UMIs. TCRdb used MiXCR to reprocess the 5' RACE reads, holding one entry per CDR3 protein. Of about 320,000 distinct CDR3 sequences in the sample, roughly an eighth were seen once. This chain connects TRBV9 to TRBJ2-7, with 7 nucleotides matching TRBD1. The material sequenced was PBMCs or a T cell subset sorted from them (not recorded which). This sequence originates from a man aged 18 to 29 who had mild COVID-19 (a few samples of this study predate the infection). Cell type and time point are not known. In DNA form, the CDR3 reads TGTGCCAGCAGCGTAGAAGGGGGCTACTACGAGCAGTACTTC. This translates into CASSVEGGYYEQYF.